These 6 T cell receptor beta chains were all obtained from the same sample, sequenced in a study of blood T cell repertoires in COVID-19. Generated by immunoSEQ multiplex PCR, the TCRdb table keeps only in-frame clones and is missing some. The repertoire holds 110,000 to 150,000 clones, with approximately 88% as singletons. The material sequenced was PBMCs or T cells enriched from blood (not recorded which). These receptors originate from a man aged 35 to 55 with acute COVID-19.

The V call is TRBV6-2 or TRBV6-3, the J call TRBJ1-2, with 7 bases identical to TRBD1. Germline-derived CDR1 and CDR2 are MNHEY and SVGEGT. This CDR3 region has 16 residues. V lost 3 bases, J lost 1 base, and 8 bases stayed unmatched. The CDR3 here is CASSYLTGRGNYGYTF. Here the CDR3 DNA reads TGTGCCAGCAGTTATCTGACAGGGAGAGGTAACTATGGCTACACCTTC.

A single count supports this clone. The chain is built from TRBV19 and TRBJ1-2; no reliable D call. V gave up 1 base and J gave up 0 bases, with 6 bases separating them. CDR3 size: 14 residues. Germline lookup yields CDR1 LNHDA and CDR2 SQIVND (reference sequence). The DNA for the CDR3 is TGTGCCAGTAGTATAGGATTAGCTAACTATGGCTACACCTTC. As protein: CASSIGLANYGYTF.

The J gene is TRBJ2-7, the V gene TRBV19; 7 nucleotides align to TRBD2. J gave up 6 bases and V 1 base, and 3 bases lay outside the gene matches. This CDR3 spans 13 amino acids. CDR1 LNHDA and CDR2 SQIVND come from the germline V gene (reference sequence). For the CDR3, the DNA is TGTGCCAGTAGTATAGCGGGGGGTCGCGAGCAGTACTTC. It is translated as CASSIAGGREQYF.

This chain uses TRBV28 with TRBJ2-1, with 10 bases matching TRBD1. The J segment lost 2 bases and the V segment lost 3 bases, leaving 4 bases of the junction unmatched. CDR3 length: 16 residues. Germline CDR1 is MDHEN and CDR2 is SYDVKM. The DNA of the CDR3 is TGTGCCAGCAGTTTTCTCGGGACAGGGGCCTACAATGAGCAGTTCTTC. As protein: CASSFLGTGAYNEQFF.

This clone was picked up a small number of times. At one end, the junction sequence differs from germline, possibly due to a read error. The chain joins TRBV7-9 to TRBJ1-3; unclear D gene. Germline V gene lookup returns CDR1 SEHNR and CDR2 FQNEAQ (reference sequence). This CDR3 spans 13 amino acids. The CDR3: CASSPVSVNTIYF. The CDR3 region has the DNA TGTGCCAGCAGCCCAGTGTCTGTAAACACCATATATTTT. The entire variable domain, with the rest obtained from reference TRBV7-9 and TRBJ1-3, is as follows: DTGVSQNPRHKITKRGQNVTFRCDPISEHNRLYWYRQTLGQGPEFLTYFQNEAQLEKSRLLSDRFSAERPKGSFSTLEIQRTEQGDSAMYLCASSPVSVNTIYFGEGSWLTVV.

This CDR3 is CASSQDRGFETQYF. CDR3 bases: TGCGCCAGCAGCCAAGATCGGGGATTCGAGACCCAGTACTTC. J is TRBJ2-5 and V is TRBV4-3; D perhaps matches TRBD2 (5 bases). The V and J ends lost 0 bases and 5 bases respectively, with 10 bases between them. Germline assignment: CDR1 LGHNA and CDR2 YSLEER. CDR3 length: 14 amino acids.